This TCR beta chain was retrieved from a study of T cell changes during pregnancy in multiple sclerosis (dated by TCRdb to between 2018 and 2021). For context, the study as a whole: The study examined how the T cell repertoire changed over the course of pregnancy in women with multiple sclerosis.

In the case of this clone: The antigen it binds to is not known. Per-base quality was not reported, and no clone a single base away is much larger than it.

Per the germline V gene, SNHLY is the CDR1 and FYNNEI is the CDR2. The CDR3 runs 14 amino acids, cysteine and phenylalanine included. Only the CDR3 portion is preserved as DNA: 42 bases, with reading frame beginning at the first base. V and J are trimmed by 8 bases and 7 bases, and the gene matches miss 10 bases of the junction. Preparation of the library involved the immunoSEQ multiplex PCR assay. TCRdb limited this immuneACCESS table to in-frame rearrangements with V and J called. A share of clones is missing; checked studies link under half to unresolved V genes, and the rest is unexplained. This sample is represented by tens of thousands of clones; 80% to 95% of them were singletons. The ten largest clones take up around 2% of the sample.

Sample: peripheral blood, taken in the third trimester of pregnancy. The sequence was collected from a female donor with multiple sclerosis, enrolled in a pregnancy study. This sequence uses TRBV2 and TRBJ1-4, with 7 bases matching TRBD1. DNA sequence: TGTGCCAGCTCACGGCAGGGGGATGGTGAAAAACTGTTTTTT. This yields the protein CASSRQGDGEKLFF. When the CDR3 is completed using the reference TRBV2 and TRBJ1-4 genes on either side, the full variable domain is EPEVTQTPSHQVTQMGQEVILRCVPISNHLYFYWYRQILGQKVEFLVSFYNNEISEKSEIFDDQFSVERPDGSNFTLKIRSTKLEDSAMYFCASSRQGDGEKLFFGSGTQLSVL.